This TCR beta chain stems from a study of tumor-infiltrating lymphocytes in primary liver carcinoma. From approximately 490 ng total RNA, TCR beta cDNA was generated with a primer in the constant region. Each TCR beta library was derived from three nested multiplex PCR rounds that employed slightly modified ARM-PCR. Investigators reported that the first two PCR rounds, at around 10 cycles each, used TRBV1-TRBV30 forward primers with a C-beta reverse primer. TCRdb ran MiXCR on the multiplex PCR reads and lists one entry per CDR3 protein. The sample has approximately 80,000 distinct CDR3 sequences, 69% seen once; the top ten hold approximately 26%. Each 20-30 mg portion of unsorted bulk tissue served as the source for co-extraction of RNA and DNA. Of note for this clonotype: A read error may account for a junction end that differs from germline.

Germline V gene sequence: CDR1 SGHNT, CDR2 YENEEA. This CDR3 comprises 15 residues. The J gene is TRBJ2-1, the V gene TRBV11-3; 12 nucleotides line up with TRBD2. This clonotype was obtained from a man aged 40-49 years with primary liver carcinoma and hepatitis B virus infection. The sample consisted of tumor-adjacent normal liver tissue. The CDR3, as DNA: TGTGCCACCAGCCCGACTAGCGGGAGTTACAGTGAGCAGTTATTC. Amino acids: CATSPTSGSYSEQLF.